Below, one T cell receptor beta chain is given with its context. A single count supports this clone. No antigen is known for it. Within one base of it there is no much larger clone, and no base qualities were kept. The data were obtained in a study of OX40 agonist ivuxolimab in advanced cancers. About the study as a whole: Ivuxolimab was an agonistic, fully human IgG2 monoclonal antibody directed against OX40 (CD134), a costimulatory receptor. Intravenous ivuxolimab was administered to patients every 2 weeks at six dose levels: 0.01, 0.1, 0.3, 1.5, 3 and 10 mg/kg. Of the approximately 50 dose-escalation patients, hepatocellular carcinoma was present in approximately 20, melanoma in approximately 15, renal cell carcinoma in 9 and head and neck cancer in 9. In the dose-escalation cohort, 82.7% of patients were male, and the mean age was around 60 years, with a range of 23 to 79. Prior anti-PD-1, anti-PD-L1 or anti-CTLA-4 therapy was permitted, and 40% of dose-escalation patients had received checkpoint inhibitors. Three dose-escalation patients achieved partial responses, one with hepatocellular carcinoma and two with cutaneous melanoma. Peripheral TCRbeta sequencing was intended to test whether TCR sequence diversity was altered and clonal T-cell expansion was caused by ivuxolimab. The monotherapy dose-escalation portion (N of about 57 patients) of the phase I ivuxolimab trial is reported in the paper. Overall study outcomes, separate from this receptor: At doses of 0.1 to 3.0 mg/kg, clonal expansion of both CD4+ and CD8+ T cells in blood was seen between baseline and week 6. On average, CD8+ T cells showed more expanded clones than CD4+ T cells after ivuxolimab. Low levels of normalized T-cell clonal expansion were also seen in some patients who did not respond. Antigen specificity was not determined for the clonally expanded peripheral T cells. In the 0.1-3.0 mg/kg groups, partial responders had among the lowest normalized peripheral clonal expansion, particularly in CD8+ T cells.

Counted from cysteine to phenylalanine, this CDR3 has 12 amino acids. Only the CDR3 portion is preserved as DNA: 36 bases, with reading frame beginning at the first base. Relative to germline, V is 0 bases shorter and J is 5 bases shorter, with 5 bases between their ends. Taken from the germline V gene (reference sequence), the CDR1 and CDR2 loops are MNHEY and SMNVEV. Patients with autoimmune disease history or receiving systemic immunosuppression were excluded from the trial. Peripheral blood for TCR sequencing was drawn from every dose cohort at baseline, at cycle 4 day 1 and at cycle 7 day 1. The samples were taken from a phase I, first-in-human, multicenter, open-label dose-escalation trial of ivuxolimab. Adults with locally advanced or metastatic melanoma, renal cell carcinoma, hepatocellular carcinoma or head and neck squamous cell carcinoma were enrolled in the trial. Before TCR sequencing, CD4+ and CD8+ T cells were separately sorted from peripheral blood.

For sequencing of the TCRbeta CDR3 region, genomic DNA was extracted from the sorted cells. The immunoSEQ Assay was used to sequence the TCRbeta CDR3 regions. TCRdb's version of the immuneACCESS table is confined to in-frame rearrangements and falls short of the full clone set. An unresolved V gene accounts for under half of the shortfall where checked; the remainder is of unknown origin. The sample table records roughly 75,000 clones; approximately 86% of these occur just once. Together, the top ten hold 6.5% of the sample. This clonotype was obtained from an adult with an advanced solid tumor such as melanoma, head and neck, liver or kidney cancer. This sequence uses TRBV27 and TRBJ2-7; the D gene cannot be resolved reliably. The specimen was CD4+ or CD8+ T cells sorted from blood, collected in a trial of the OX40 agonist ivuxolimab. The DNA sequence is TGTGCCAGCAGTTTATCAGGTCACGAGCAGTACTTC. The resulting protein is CASSLSGHEQYF.